The clone carrying this TCR beta chain occurred once. This sample stems from a study of cytomegalovirus exposure and HLA in healthy donors. A multiplex PCR was run with 60 Vbeta primers and 13 Jbeta primers. Method: immunoSEQ multiplex PCR; TCRdb's copy keeps in-frame clones and lacks some. The sample comprises approximately 150,000 clones, nearly 80% of which are singletons, and 0.66% rests with the top ten. The germline V and J ends were trimmed by 0 bases and 1 base, with 11 bases remaining between them. CDR1 and CDR2 from the germline V gene are SGDLS and YYNGEE. The CDR3 runs 16 residues. The sequencing input was PBMCs. The V gene is TRBV9, the J gene TRBJ1-5, with a tentative D call TRBD1 (6 bases). The receptor's source is a male donor in good health and CMV-seronegative. CDR3 coding DNA: TGTGCCAGCAGCGTAGGGAGGGGGGGAAGCAATCAGCCCCAGCATTTT. Amino acids: CASSVGRGGSNQPQHF.